These 27 T cell receptor beta chains share one sample of origin, sequenced in a study of cytomegalovirus exposure and HLA in healthy donors. The PCR was carried out with 60 Vbeta primers and 13 Jbeta primers. The table came from immunoSEQ multiplex PCR; TCRdb's copy has only in-frame clones and leaves some out. The table shows tens of thousands of clones, with 65% to 80% occurring only once. The sequencing sample was made of PBMCs. The source is a woman aged 30 to 39 in good health and CMV-seronegative.

The rearrangement joins TRBV9 to TRBJ1-1; D uncertain. The germline V gene encodes CDR1 SGDLS and CDR2 YYNGEE. The CDR3 length is 13 residues. V was clipped by 0 bases and J by 6 bases, with 9 bases between them. The CDR3 sequence is CASSVGSVAEAFF. Here the CDR3 DNA reads TGTGCCAGCAGCGTAGGCAGTGTGGCTGAAGCTTTCTTT.

The gene calls are TRBV7-9 and TRBJ1-1; D unresolved. The CDR3 is 13 amino acids. Germline V gives CDR1 SEHNR, CDR2 FQNEAQ (reference sequence). Deletions cut 1 base from V and 9 bases from J, with 12 bases between. The CDR3 loop reads CASSLGADVKAFF. Written as DNA, the CDR3 is TGTGCCAGCAGCTTAGGCGCGGATGTGAAAGCTTTCTTT.

The rearrangement uses TRBV5-1 and TRBJ1-1, with no clear D. V lost 0 bases to trimming and J lost 7 bases, with 16 bases between them. Germline V gene lookup returns CDR1 SGHRS and CDR2 YFSETQ. The CDR3 runs 15 residues. CDR3 DNA sequence: TGCGCCAGCAGCTTGGACAGCTCGGATCCCCTTGAAGCTTTCTTT. Translating gives CASSLDSSDPLEAFF. The full variable domain, in which reference TRBV5-1 and TRBJ1-1 provide the parts outside the CDR3, is KAGVTQTPRYLIKTRGQQVTLSCSPISGHRSVSWYQQTPGQGLQFLFEYFSETQRNKGNFPGRFSGRQFSNSRSEMNVSTLELGDSALYLCASSLDSSDPLEAFFGQGTRLTVV.

The rearrangement links TRBV6-5 to TRBJ1-3; D remains unclear. Trimming took off 2 bases at V and 0 bases at J, with 11 bases between the two ends. From germline, CDR1 is MNHEY and CDR2 SVGAGI. This CDR3 has 16 residues. The chain's CDR3 is CASSYTRIDSGNTIYF. The CDR3, as DNA: TGTGCCAGCAGTTACACGAGAATCGACTCTGGAAACACCATATATTTT.

This chain joins TRBV25-1 and TRBJ1-2, with TRBD1 as a possible D gene (6 bases). Germline V lookup: CDR1 MGHDK, CDR2 SYGVNS. CDR3 length equals 15 residues. Between the trimmed V and J ends, which lost 1 base and 8 bases, there was a span of 17 bases. In DNA form, the CDR3 reads TGTGCCAGCAGTGAATCCATCACAGGGTATCAAGGCTACACCTTC. Encoded protein: CASSESITGYQGYTF.

V usage is TRBV29-1 and J usage is TRBJ2-2, with 7 bases lining up with TRBD2. V shed 6 bases and J 2 bases; nucleotides not matched to a gene: 6. CDR1 is SQVTM, CDR2 ANQGSEA, per germline. The CDR3 consists of 14 residues. As DNA, the CDR3 is TGCAGCGTCCTCCGGGACTACAACACCGGGGAGCTGTTTTTT. Translated: CSVLRDYNTGELFF.

The V call is TRBV5-1, the J call TRBJ2-5; 8 nucleotides agree with TRBD2. The CDR3 spans 15 residues. Unmatched junction bases numbered 7, after V lost 4 bases and J lost 2 bases. Per germline, CDR1 SGHRS and CDR2 YFSETQ. In nucleotides, the CDR3 is TGCGCCAGCAGCATGGGCGGGACTAGTCAAGAGACCCAGTACTTC. Protein: CASSMGGTSQETQYF.

The V and J genes are TRBV19 and TRBJ1-5; D is undetermined. Trimming took off 5 bases at V and 0 bases at J, with 8 bases between the two ends. The germline V gene encodes CDR1 LNHDA and CDR2 SQIVND (reference sequence). This CDR3 is built from 14 residues. The CDR3 nucleotides are TGTGCCAGTAGTCCAGGTTTTAGCAATCAGCCCCAGCATTTT. Translation gives CASSPGFSNQPQHF.

The V and J genes are TRBV7-6 and TRBJ1-1; D gene ambiguous. The ends were cut back, 4 bases at V and 6 bases at J, with 12 bases in the middle. CDR3 length equals 13 residues. Germline V gene sequence: CDR1 SGHVS, CDR2 FNYEAQ. DNA for the CDR3: TGTGCCAGCAGCTCACAAGGAGGTTCTGAAGCTTTCTTT. Protein product: CASSSQGGSEAFF. The full variable domain, its missing parts supplied by reference TRBV7-6 and TRBJ1-1, is GAGVSQSPRYKVTKRGQDVALRCDPISGHVSLYWYRQALGQGPEFLTYFNYEAQQDKSGLPNDRFSAERPEGSISTLTIQRTEQRDSAMYRCASSSQGGSEAFFGQGTRLTVV.

The J gene is TRBJ1-1, the V gene TRBV19; D unclear. V was clipped by 4 bases and J by 6 bases, with 24 bases between them. Germline assignment: CDR1 LNHDA and CDR2 SQIVND (reference sequence). The CDR3 runs 17 residues. Here the CDR3 DNA reads TGTGCCAGTAGTAAGGTGGGGAACTTCCCACTAGGAGCTGAAGCTTTCTTT. Its protein product is CASSKVGNFPLGAEAFF.

This sequence joins TRBV18 and TRBJ2-7, with 10 positions matching TRBD1. The CDR3 is made up of 15 amino acids. The ends lost 4 bases at V and 8 bases at J; junction bases unmatched: 11. Germline CDR1 and CDR2: KGHSH and LQKENI. CDR3 DNA sequence: TGTGCCAGCTCACGAGACGGACAGGGGGAGTCGAAGCAGTACGTC. This translates into CASSRDGQGESKQYV.

This chain joins TRBV5-4 and TRBJ2-1, with a possible D match to TRBD2 (6 bases). CDR3 length: 16 residues. The germline V and J ends were trimmed by 0 bases and 4 bases, with 14 bases remaining between them. Germline V gives CDR1 SGHNT, CDR2 YYREEE (reference sequence). The chain's CDR3 is CASSLGGAGVYNEQFF. DNA for the CDR3: TGTGCCAGCAGCTTGGGTGGAGCGGGTGTTTACAATGAGCAGTTCTTC.

The chain has TRBV27 and TRBJ1-2, with a tentative D call TRBD1 (6 bases). Germline loops: CDR1 MNHEY, CDR2 SMNVEV (reference sequence). The CDR3 has 15 residues. Trimming removed 4 bases at V and 2 bases at J, with 14 bases between. The CDR3 DNA is TGTGCCAGCAGTTCGCCCAATCAGGGGAACTATGGCTACACCTTC. It specifies CASSSPNQGNYGYTF.

V usage is TRBV28 and J usage is TRBJ1-2; 7 positions agree with TRBD1. The germline gives CDR1 MDHEN, CDR2 SYDVKM. The V segment lost 5 bases and the J segment 7 bases; nucleotides outside the gene matches: 10. CDR3 length equals 14 residues. The CDR3 sequence: CASSPTGPFSGYTF. For the CDR3, the DNA is TGTGCCAGCAGTCCGACAGGGCCATTTTCTGGCTACACCTTC.

CDR3 sequence (DNA): TGTGCTAGCGGGCAGGACAGGAATTCACCCCTCCACTTT. Translating it yields CASGQDRNSPLHF. This chain links TRBV7-7 with TRBJ1-6, with 7 bases fitting TRBD1. CDR1 is SSHAT and CDR2 is FNYEAQ in the germline V gene (reference sequence). The CDR3 totals 13 residues.

This clone was counted between two and nine times. The rearrangement uses TRBV9 and TRBJ2-6; a weak D match, TRBD1 (6 bases). Germline CDR1 and CDR2: SGDLS and YYNGEE. Deletions cut 1 base from V and 2 bases from J, with 7 bases between. This CDR3 spans 15 amino acids. The CDR3 DNA is TGTGCCAGCAGCGTACAGGGGACTGGGGCCAACGTCCTGACTTTC. Protein product: CASSVQGTGANVLTF. The full variable domain, its missing parts supplied by reference TRBV9 and TRBJ2-6, is DSGVTQTPKHLITATGQRVTLRCSPRSGDLSVYWYQQSLDQGLQFLIQYYNGEERAKGNILERFSAQQFPDLHSELNLSSLELGDSALYFCASSVQGTGANVLTFGAGSRLTVL.

The V and J genes are TRBV5-8 and TRBJ2-3, with a weak D call TRBD1 (5 bases). The germline V and J ends were trimmed by 3 bases and 5 bases, with 13 bases remaining between them. The CDR3 length is 14 residues. Germline V gene lookup returns CDR1 SGHTS and CDR2 YDEGEE. The CDR3 is CASSYRPRGDTQYF. The CDR3 DNA reads as TGTGCCAGCAGCTACCGGCCAAGGGGAGATACGCAGTATTTT.

J is TRBJ2-7 and V is TRBV5-6; D is undetermined. Trimming pared 0 bases from V and 1 base from J, leaving 8 bases between. CDR1 is SGHDT, CDR2 YYEEEE, per germline. The CDR3 contains 14 residues. CDR3 in DNA: TGTGCCAGCAGCTTGGAAGGAGTGTCCTACGAGCAGTACGTC. The encoded protein is CASSLEGVSYEQYV.

Of note for this clone: An end of the junction differs from the germline gene, which may be a read error. CDR3 sequence: CASSPRPTERLHF. CDR3 coding DNA: TGTGCCAGCAGCCCAAGGCCGACGGAGCGCCTTCATTTT. The genes are TRBV14 and TRBJ1-4; unclear D gene. This CDR3 spans 13 amino acids. CDR1 and CDR2 (germline): SGHDN, FVKESK.

This clone was seen just once. This chain joins TRBV9 and TRBJ1-3; D remains ambiguous. Germline V gene sequence: CDR1 SGDLS, CDR2 YYNGEE. The CDR3 has 17 amino acids. V was shortened by 0 bases and J by 0 bases, with 13 bases between the two germline ends. CDR3 coding DNA: TGTGCCAGCAGCGTAGCTAGCTCCATGAGCTCTGGAAACACCATATATTTT. It encodes CASSVASSMSSGNTIYF.

The chain recombines TRBV13 with TRBJ2-7; 9 bases align to TRBD1. Trimming cost V 5 bases and J 9 bases; bases outside gene matches: 8. The CDR3 totals 13 residues. The germline V gene has CDR1 PRHDT and CDR2 FYEKMQ (reference sequence). CDR3 loop: CASSPGQGKWQYF. CDR3 sequence (DNA): TGTGCCAGCAGCCCAGGACAGGGGAAGTGGCAGTACTTC.

In this sample, this clone turned up a few times. V gene TRBV30 combines with J gene TRBJ1-5, with TRBD1 matching over 8 bases. The ends lost 0 bases at V and 3 bases at J; junction bases unmatched: 10. The CDR3 runs to 17 residues. From germline, CDR1 is GTSNPN and CDR2 SVGIG (reference sequence). The DNA of the CDR3 is TGTGCCTGGAGTGTACGCTCGACAGGGGCCCTCAATCAGCCCCAGCATTTT. Translation: CAWSVRSTGALNQPQHF. The full variable domain, rest sourced from reference TRBV30 and TRBJ1-5, is SQTIHQWPATLVQPVGSPLSLECTVEGTSNPNLYWYRQAAGRGLQLLFYSVGIGQISSEVPQNLSASRPQDRQFILSSKKLLLSDSGFYLCAWSVRSTGALNQPQHFGDGTRLSIL.

This clone has only a few counts. V usage is TRBV4-3 and J usage is TRBJ1-2; D might be TRBD1 (5 bases). V dropped 0 bases and J dropped 0 bases, with 8 bases sitting between them. Germline V gives CDR1 LGHNA, CDR2 YSLEER. The CDR3 contains 15 residues. CDR3 protein: CASSQDGTTNYGYTF. The CDR3 DNA follows: TGCGCCAGCAGCCAAGATGGGACTACTAACTATGGCTACACCTTC.

This chain uses TRBV6-5 with TRBJ1-2; 8 bases are a match to TRBD1. The germline V gene encodes CDR1 MNHEY and CDR2 SVGAGI. V was pared by 5 bases and J by 4 bases, with 3 bases of the junction left unmatched. The CDR3 consists of 13 residues. The CDR3 is CASSDRGTYGYTF. DNA of the CDR3: TGTGCCAGCAGTGACAGGGGTACCTATGGCTACACCTTC.

This chain joins TRBV7-7 and TRBJ2-2, with 8 bases aligning to TRBD2. This CDR3 comprises 15 residues. V lost 2 bases, J lost 6 bases, and 5 bases stayed unmatched. Germline V gene sequence: CDR1 SSHAT, CDR2 FNYEAQ (reference sequence). CDR3 DNA: TGTGCCAGCAGCTTACAAAGCGGGGGTCCCGGGGAGCTGTTTTTT. This gives the protein CASSLQSGGPGELFF.

The V call is TRBV11-2, the J call TRBJ1-2, with 7 bases lining up with TRBD1. Germline lookup yields CDR1 SGHAT and CDR2 FQNNGV. With V trimmed by 8 bases and J by 6 bases, 12 bases remained unmatched. The CDR3 runs to 14 residues. CDR3 residues: CASRRQGSTHGYTF. CDR3 bases: TGTGCCAGCCGACGACAGGGATCGACTCATGGCTACACCTTC.

This chain connects TRBV2 to TRBJ1-2; D unresolved. CDR3 length: 15 residues. Germline lookup yields CDR1 SNHLY and CDR2 FYNNEI. V gave up 2 bases and J gave up 2 bases, with 12 bases separating them. CDR3 amino acids: CASSEFSGVNYGYTF. CDR3 nucleotides: TGTGCCAGCAGTGAATTCTCCGGGGTGAACTATGGCTACACCTTC. Supplemented by reference TRBV2 and TRBJ1-2, the full variable domain reads EPEVTQTPSHQVTQMGQEVILRCVPISNHLYFYWYRQILGQKVEFLVSFYNNEISEKSEIFDDQFSVERPDGSNFTLKIRSTKLEDSAMYFCASSEFSGVNYGYTFGSGTRLTVV.